Included here is one T cell receptor (beta chain) sequence, with context. As yet, its antigen is unknown. The data are from a study of shared clonotypes between healthy human individuals. Broader study findings: Enrolling few donors narrowed the genetic and exposure-history diversity that was represented. In this cohort, only blood was sampled, and tissue repertoires likely differ.

Germline V gene sequence: CDR1 GTSNPN, CDR2 SVGIG (reference sequence). The CDR3 has 12 residues. Trimming stripped 4 bases from V and 0 bases from J, with 7 bases between. TCRdb keeps only in-frame clones here, not all; method: immunoSEQ multiplex PCR. The sample yields roughly 490,000 clones, approximately 80% seen once. The donor population consisted of healthy HIV-negative adults with no recent acute infections or vaccinations. Nashville, Tennessee was home to all donors, each a Caucasian adult. Sequencing was done on a sample of PBMCs. The sequence came from a woman aged 40 to 49 in good health. Some clones in this sample may be carry-over from other donors' samples. V is TRBV30 and J is TRBJ2-7, with D perhaps assigned TRBD1 or TRBD2 (5 bases each). DNA for the CDR3: TGTGCCTGGACAGGGACCTCCTACGAGCAGTACTTC. Amino acid sequence: CAWTGTSYEQYF.